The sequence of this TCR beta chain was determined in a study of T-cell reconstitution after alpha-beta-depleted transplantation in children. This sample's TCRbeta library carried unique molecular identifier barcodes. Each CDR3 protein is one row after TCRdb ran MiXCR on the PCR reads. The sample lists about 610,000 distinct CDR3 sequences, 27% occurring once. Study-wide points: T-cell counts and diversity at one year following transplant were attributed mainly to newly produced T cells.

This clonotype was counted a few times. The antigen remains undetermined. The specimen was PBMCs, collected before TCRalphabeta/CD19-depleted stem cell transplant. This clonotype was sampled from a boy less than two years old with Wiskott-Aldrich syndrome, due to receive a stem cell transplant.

The CDR3 coding sequence is TGTGCCAGCTCACGGACAGGGATTGAAGATACGCAGTATTTT. Its protein is CASSRTGIEDTQYF. The V call is TRBV18, the J call TRBJ2-3, with 8 bases lining up with TRBD1. This CDR3 comprises 14 residues. The V segment lost 4 bases and the J segment 5 bases; nucleotides outside the gene matches: 5. In germline, CDR1 is KGHSH, CDR2 LQKENI.